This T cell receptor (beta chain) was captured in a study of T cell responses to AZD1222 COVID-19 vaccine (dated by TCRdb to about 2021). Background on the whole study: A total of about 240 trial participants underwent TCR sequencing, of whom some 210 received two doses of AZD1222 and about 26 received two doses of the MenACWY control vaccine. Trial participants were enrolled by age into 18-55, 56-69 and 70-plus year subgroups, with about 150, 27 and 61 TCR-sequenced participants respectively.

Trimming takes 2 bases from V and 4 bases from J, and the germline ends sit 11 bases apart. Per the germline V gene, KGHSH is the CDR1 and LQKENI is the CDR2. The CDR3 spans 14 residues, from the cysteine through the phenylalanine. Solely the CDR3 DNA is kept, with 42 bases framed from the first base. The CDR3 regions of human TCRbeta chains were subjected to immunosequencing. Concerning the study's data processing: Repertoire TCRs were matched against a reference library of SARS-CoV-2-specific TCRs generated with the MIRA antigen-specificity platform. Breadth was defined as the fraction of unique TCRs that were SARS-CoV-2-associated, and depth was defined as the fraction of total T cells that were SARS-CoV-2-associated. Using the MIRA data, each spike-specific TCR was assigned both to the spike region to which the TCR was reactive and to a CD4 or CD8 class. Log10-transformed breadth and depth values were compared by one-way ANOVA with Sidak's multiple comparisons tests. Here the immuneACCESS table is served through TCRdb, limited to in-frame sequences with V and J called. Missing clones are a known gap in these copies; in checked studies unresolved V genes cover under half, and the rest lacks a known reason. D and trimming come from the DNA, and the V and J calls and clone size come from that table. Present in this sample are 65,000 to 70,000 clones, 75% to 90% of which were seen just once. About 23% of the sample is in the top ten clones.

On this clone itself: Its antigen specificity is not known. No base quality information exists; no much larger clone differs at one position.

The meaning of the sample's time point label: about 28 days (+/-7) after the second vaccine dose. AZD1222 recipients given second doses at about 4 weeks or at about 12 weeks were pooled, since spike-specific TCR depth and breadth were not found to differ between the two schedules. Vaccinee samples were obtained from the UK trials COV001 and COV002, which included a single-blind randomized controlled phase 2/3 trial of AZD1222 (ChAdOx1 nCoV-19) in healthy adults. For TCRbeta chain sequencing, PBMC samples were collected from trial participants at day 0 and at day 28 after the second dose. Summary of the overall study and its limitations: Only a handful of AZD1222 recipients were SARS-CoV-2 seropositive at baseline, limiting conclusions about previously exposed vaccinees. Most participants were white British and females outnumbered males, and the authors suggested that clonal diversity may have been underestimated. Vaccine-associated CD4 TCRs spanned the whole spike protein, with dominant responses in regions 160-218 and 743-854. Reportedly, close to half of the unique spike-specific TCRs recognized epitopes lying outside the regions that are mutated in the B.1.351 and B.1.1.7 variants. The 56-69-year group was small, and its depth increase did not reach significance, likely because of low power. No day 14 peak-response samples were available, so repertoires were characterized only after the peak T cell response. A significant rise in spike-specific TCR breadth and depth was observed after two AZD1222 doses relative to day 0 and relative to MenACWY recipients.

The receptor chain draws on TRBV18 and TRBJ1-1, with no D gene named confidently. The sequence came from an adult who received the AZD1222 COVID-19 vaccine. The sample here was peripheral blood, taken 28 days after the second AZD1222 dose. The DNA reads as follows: TGTGCCAGCTCACCAGAAGGTATGAGCACTGAAGCTTTCTTT. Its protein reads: CASSPEGMSTEAFF.